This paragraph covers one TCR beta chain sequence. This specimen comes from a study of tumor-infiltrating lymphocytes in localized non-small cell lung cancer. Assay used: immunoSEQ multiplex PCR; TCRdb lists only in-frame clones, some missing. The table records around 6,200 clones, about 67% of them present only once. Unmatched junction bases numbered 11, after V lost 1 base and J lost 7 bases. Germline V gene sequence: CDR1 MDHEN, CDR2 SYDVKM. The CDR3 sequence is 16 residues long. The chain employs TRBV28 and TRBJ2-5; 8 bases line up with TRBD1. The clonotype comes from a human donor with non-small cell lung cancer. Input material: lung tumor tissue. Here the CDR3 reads CASSLFGQGLRGTQYF. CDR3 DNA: TGTGCCAGCAGTTTATTCGGACAGGGCCTTAGAGGGACCCAGTACTTC.